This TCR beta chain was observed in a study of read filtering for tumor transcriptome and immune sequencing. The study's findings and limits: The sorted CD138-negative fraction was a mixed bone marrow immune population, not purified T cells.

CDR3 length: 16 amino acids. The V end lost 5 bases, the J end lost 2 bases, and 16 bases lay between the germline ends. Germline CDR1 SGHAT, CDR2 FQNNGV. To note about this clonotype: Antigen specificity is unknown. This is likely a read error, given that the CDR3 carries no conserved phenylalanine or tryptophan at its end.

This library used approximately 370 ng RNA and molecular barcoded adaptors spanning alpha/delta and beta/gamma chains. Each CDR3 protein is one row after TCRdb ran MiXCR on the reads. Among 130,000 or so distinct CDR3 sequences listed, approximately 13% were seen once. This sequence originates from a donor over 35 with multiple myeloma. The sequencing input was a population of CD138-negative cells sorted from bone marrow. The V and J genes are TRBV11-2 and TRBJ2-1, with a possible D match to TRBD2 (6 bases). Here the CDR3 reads CASSQAGPSTYNEQFS. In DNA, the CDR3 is TGTGCCAGCAGCCAGGCGGGACCTTCCACCTACAATGAGCAGTTCTCC.